These 9 T cell receptor beta chains share one sample of origin, sequenced in a study of T cell responses to AZD1222 COVID-19 vaccine. Profiling relied on immunoSEQ multiplex PCR, and the TCRdb table lists in-frame clones only, not all of them. Of more than 100,000 clones listed, approximately 90% were seen once; the top ten hold around 2.6%. The sample in question was peripheral blood, obtained 28 days after the second AZD1222 dose. These receptors were obtained from an adult who received the AZD1222 COVID-19 vaccine.

This clone was counted a few times. The chain couples TRBV4-1 to TRBJ1-5; D may be TRBD1 (6 bases). There are 14 residues in the CDR3. Germline V gives CDR1 MGHRA, CDR2 YSYEKL. Trimming shortened V by 8 bases and J by 4 bases, and 15 bases separated the two germline ends. In DNA form, the CDR3 reads TGCGCCAGCGGCGGTGCCACAGGGAATCAGCCCCAGCATTTT. Amino acids: CASGGATGNQPQHF.

This clone was seen just once. The gene calls are TRBV12-3 or TRBV12-4 and TRBJ2-5, with TRBD2 matching 7 bases. V shed 1 base, J shed 13 bases, and the junction held 3 bases outside the gene matches. This CDR3 has 11 residues. CDR3 in amino acids: CASSLGGRGYF. The CDR3 nucleotides read TGTGCCAGCAGTTTAGGAGGGAGGGGGTACTTC.

The rearrangement joins TRBV4-1 to TRBJ1-2, with a weak D call TRBD1 (5 bases). This CDR3 has 15 residues. Trimming cost V 1 base and J 5 bases, with 14 bases left between them. Germline loops: CDR1 MGHRA, CDR2 YSYEKL. Here the CDR3 reads CASSQGPGRNYGYTF. The CDR3, as DNA: TGCGCCAGCAGCCAAGGACCGGGACGGAATTATGGCTACACCTTC.

This clone was detected once. V gene TRBV2 combines with J gene TRBJ2-7, with D uncertain. V dropped 8 bases and J dropped 2 bases, with 10 bases sitting between them. The germline CDR1 and CDR2 sequences are SNHLY and FYNNEI. The length of the CDR3 is 12 residues. This CDR3 is CASSSDTYEQYF. Written as DNA, the CDR3 is TGTGCCAGCTCGTCAGATACCTACGAGCAGTACTTC. Full variable domain (missing parts from reference TRBV2 and TRBJ2-7): EPEVTQTPSHQVTQMGQEVILRCVPISNHLYFYWYRQILGQKVEFLVSFYNNEISEKSEIFDDQFSVERPDGSNFTLKIRSTKLEDSAMYFCASSSDTYEQYFGPGTRLTVT.

This sequence joins TRBV7-2 and TRBJ1-5; D gene uncertain. V lost 1 base, J lost 7 bases, and 14 bases lay in between. Germline values: CDR1 SGHTA, CDR2 FQGNSA. This CDR3 has 15 residues. CDR3 region: CASSLGQPMGQPQHF. In DNA, the CDR3 is TGTGCCAGCAGCTTAGGACAACCCATGGGGCAGCCCCAGCATTTT. Looking up the rest from reference TRBV7-2 and TRBJ1-5 gives the full variable domain: GAGVSQSPSNKVTEKGKDVELRCDPISGHTALYWYRQSLGQGLEFLIYFQGNSAPDKSGLPSDRFSAERTGGSVSTLTIQRTQQEDSAVYLCASSLGQPMGQPQHFGDGTRLSIL.

V is TRBV5-1 and J is TRBJ2-3; weak D call: TRBD2 (6 bases). The ends were cut back, 3 bases at V and 4 bases at J, with 18 bases in the middle. The CDR3 has 16 amino acids. The germline V gene has CDR1 SGHRS and CDR2 YFSETQ. DNA of the CDR3: TGCGCCAGCAGCTCATCCGGGACTCAGGTCCCAGATACGCAGTATTTT. Protein sequence: CASSSSGTQVPDTQYF.

This chain links TRBV28 with TRBJ1-5, with 7 bases aligning to TRBD1. The ends lost 7 bases at V and 1 base at J; junction bases unmatched: 10. Per germline, CDR1 MDHEN and CDR2 SYDVKM. CDR3 size: 16 residues. CDR3 sequence (DNA): TGTGCCAGCACTAAGGCTACAGGGGTAAGCAATCAGCCCCAGCATTTT. This codes for CASTKATGVSNQPQHF.

The J gene is TRBJ2-7, the V gene TRBV2; perhaps TRBD1 as D (6 bases). Germline V CDR1 and CDR2: SNHLY, FYNNEI. CDR3 length equals 16 residues. The V end was cut by 5 bases, the J end by 4 bases, with 21 bases between. As DNA, the CDR3 is TGTGCCAGCAGTCCAAATCCCCTAACAGGGATATACGAGCAGTACTTC. Translated: CASSPNPLTGIYEQYF.

The CDR3 protein is CASSRQFGAQETQYF. CDR3 bases: TGTGCCAGCAGCCGACAGTTCGGCGCGCAAGAGACCCAGTACTTC. J is TRBJ2-5 and V is TRBV7-9; a weak D match, TRBD1 (5 bases). CDR1 and CDR2 from the germline V gene are SEHNR and FQNEAQ (reference sequence). The ends were cut back, 5 bases at V and 2 bases at J, with 15 bases in the middle. CDR3 length: 15 residues.